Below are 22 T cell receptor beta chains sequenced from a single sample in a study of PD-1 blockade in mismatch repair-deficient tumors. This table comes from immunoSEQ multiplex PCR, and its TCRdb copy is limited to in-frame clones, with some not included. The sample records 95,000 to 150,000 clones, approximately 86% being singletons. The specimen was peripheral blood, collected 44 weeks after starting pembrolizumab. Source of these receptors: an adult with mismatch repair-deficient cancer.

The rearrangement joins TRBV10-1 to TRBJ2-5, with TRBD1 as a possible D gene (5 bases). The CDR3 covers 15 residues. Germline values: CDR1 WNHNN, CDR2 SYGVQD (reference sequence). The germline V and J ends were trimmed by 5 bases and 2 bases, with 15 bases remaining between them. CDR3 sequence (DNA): TGCGCCAGCAGTTCAGGGAAAGGAGATCAAGAGACCCAGTACTTC. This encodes CASSSGKGDQETQYF.

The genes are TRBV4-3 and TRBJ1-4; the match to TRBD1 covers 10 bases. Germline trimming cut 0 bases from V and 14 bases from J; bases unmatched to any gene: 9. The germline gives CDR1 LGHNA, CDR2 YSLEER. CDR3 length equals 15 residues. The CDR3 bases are TGCGCCAGCAGCCAAGATAAATGGGACAGGGGCGGGCTGTTTTTT. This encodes CASSQDKWDRGGLFF.

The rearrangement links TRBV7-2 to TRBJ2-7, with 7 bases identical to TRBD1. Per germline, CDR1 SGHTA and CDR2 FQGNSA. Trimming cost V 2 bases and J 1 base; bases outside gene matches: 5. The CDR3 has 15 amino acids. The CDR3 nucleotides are TGTGCCAGCAGCTTAAGAACAGGGGAATCCTACGAGCAGTACTTC. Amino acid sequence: CASSLRTGESYEQYF.

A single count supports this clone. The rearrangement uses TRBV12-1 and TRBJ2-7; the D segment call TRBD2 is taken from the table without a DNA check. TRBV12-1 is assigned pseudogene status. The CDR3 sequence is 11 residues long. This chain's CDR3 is CASSLYYEQYF. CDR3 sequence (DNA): TGTGCCAGCAGCTTATACTACGAGCAGTACTTC.

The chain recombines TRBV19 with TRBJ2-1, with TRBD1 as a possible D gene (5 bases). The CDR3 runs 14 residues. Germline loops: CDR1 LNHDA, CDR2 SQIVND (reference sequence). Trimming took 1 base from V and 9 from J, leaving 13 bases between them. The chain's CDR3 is CASSIVPSRGEQFF. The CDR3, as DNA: TGTGCCAGTAGTATAGTTCCTAGTAGGGGTGAGCAGTTCTTC.

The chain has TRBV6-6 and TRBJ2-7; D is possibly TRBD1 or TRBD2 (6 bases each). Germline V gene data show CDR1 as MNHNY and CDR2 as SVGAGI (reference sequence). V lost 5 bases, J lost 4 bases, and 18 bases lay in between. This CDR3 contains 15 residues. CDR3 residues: CASSGGREERYEQYF. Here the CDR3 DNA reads TGTGCCAGCAGTGGGGGCAGGGAGGAACGTTACGAGCAGTACTTC.

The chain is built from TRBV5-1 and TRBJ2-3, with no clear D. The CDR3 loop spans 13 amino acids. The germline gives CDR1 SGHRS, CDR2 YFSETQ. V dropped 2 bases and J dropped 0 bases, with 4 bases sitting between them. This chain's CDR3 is CASSFSSTDTQYF. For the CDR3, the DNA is TGCGCCAGCAGCTTCAGTAGCACAGATACGCAGTATTTT.

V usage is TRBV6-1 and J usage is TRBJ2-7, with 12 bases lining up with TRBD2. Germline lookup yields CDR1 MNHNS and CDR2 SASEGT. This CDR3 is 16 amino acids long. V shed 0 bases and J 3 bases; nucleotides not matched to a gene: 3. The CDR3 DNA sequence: TGTGCCAGCAGTGAAGCTGGACTAGCGGGGTACTACGAGCAGTACTTC. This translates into CASSEAGLAGYYEQYF.

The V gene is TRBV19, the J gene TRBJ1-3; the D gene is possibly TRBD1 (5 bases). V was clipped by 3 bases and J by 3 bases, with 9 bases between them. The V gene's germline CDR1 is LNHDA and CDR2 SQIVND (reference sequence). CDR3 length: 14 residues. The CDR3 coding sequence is TGTGCCAGTAGTATTAGGGGAGGTGGAAACACCATATATTTT. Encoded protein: CASSIRGGGNTIYF.

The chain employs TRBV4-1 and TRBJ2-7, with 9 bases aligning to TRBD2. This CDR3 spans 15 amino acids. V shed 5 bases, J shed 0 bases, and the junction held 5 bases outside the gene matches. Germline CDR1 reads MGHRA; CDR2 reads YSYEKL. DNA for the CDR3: TGCGCCAGCAGCTCCCGACTAGCGGCCTCCTACGAGCAGTACTTC. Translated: CASSSRLAASYEQYF.

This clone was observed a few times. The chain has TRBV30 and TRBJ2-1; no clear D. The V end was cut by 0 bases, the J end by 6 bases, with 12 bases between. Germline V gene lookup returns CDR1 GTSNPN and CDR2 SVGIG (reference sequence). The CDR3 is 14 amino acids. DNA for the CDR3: TGTGCCTGGAGTGTCCTGCAGGCTCGCAATGAGCAGTTCTTC. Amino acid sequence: CAWSVLQARNEQFF.

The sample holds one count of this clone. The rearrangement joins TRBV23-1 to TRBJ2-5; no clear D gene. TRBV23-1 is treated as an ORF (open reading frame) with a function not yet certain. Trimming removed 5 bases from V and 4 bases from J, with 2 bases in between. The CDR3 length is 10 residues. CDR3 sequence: CASSRETQYF. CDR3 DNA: TGCGCCAGCAGTAGAGAGACCCAGTACTTC.

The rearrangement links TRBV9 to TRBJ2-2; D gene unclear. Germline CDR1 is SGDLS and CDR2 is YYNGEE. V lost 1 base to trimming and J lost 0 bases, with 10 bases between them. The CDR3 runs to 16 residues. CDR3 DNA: TGTGCCAGCAGCGTAACGAGCAAACCGAACACCGGGGAGCTGTTTTTT. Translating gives CASSVTSKPNTGELFF.

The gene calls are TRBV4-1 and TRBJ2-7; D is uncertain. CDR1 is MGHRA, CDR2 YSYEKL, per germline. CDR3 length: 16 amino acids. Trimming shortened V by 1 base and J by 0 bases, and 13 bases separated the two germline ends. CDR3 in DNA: TGCGCCAGCAGCCAAGTAGCCACCATCTTCTCCTACGAGCAGTACTTC. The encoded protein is CASSQVATIFSYEQYF.

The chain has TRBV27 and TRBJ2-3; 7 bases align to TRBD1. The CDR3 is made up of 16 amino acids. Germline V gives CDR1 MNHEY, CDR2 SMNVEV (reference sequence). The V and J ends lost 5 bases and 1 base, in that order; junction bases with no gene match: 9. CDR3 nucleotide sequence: TGTGCCAGCAGTCTCATAGGGGGCGAGGGCACAGATACGCAGTATTTT. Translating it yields CASSLIGGEGTDTQYF.

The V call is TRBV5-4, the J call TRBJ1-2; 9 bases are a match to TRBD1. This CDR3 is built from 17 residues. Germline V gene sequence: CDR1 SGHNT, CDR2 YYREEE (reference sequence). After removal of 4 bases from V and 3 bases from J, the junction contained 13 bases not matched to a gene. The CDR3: CASSLWTPDRGDYGYTF. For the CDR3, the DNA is TGTGCCAGCAGCCTGTGGACCCCAGACAGGGGGGACTATGGCTACACCTTC.

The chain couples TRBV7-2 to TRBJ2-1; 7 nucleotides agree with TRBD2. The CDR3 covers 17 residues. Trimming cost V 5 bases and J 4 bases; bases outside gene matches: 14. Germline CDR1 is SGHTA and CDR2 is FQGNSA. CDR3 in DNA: TGTGCCAGCAGCGCCAGATTCCGGGACTACCTTTACAATGAGCAGTTCTTC. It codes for CASSARFRDYLYNEQFF.

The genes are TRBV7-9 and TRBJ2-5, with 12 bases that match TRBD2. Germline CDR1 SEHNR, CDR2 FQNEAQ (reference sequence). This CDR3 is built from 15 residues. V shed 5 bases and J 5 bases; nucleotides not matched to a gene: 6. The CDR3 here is CASSARLAGVETQYF. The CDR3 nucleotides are TGTGCCAGCAGCGCCAGACTAGCGGGAGTGGAGACCCAGTACTTC.

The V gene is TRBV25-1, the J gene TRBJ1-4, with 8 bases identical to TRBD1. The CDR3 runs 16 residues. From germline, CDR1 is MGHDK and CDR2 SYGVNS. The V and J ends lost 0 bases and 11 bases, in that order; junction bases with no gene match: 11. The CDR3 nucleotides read TGTGCCAGCAGTGAATACGGGCCGACAGGGGAAGGGAAACTGTTTTTT. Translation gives CASSEYGPTGEGKLFF.

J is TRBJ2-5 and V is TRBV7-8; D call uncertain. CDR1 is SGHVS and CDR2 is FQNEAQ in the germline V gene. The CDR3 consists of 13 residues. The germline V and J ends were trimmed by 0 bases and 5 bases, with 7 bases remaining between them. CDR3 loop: CASSLAAAETQYF. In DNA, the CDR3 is TGTGCCAGCAGCTTAGCCGCGGCGGAGACCCAGTACTTC. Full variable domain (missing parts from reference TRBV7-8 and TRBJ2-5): GAGVSQSPRYKVAKRGQDVALRCDPISGHVSLFWYQQALGQGPEFLTYFQNEAQLDKSGLPSDRFFAERPEGSVSTLKIQRTQQEDSAVYLCASSLAAAETQYFGPGTRLLVL.

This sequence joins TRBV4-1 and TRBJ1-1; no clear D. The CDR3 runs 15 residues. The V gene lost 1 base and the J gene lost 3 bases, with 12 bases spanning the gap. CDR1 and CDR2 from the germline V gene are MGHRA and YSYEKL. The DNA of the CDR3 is TGCGCCAGCAGCCAAGTAATACGGTACCACACTGAAGCTTTCTTT. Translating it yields CASSQVIRYHTEAFF.

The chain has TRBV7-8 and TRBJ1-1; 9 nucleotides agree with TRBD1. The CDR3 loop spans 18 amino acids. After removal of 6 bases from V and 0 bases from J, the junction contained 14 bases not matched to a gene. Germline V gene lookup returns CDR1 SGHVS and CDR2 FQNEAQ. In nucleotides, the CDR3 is TGTGCCAGCAGGAAAACAGGGGGCGTTCTCCCAATGAACACTGAAGCTTTCTTT. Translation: CASRKTGGVLPMNTEAFF.